The next 24 T cell receptor beta chains were all read from a single sample in a study of cytomegalovirus exposure and HLA in healthy donors. PCR was performed using 60 Vbeta and 13 Jbeta primers. This table comes from immunoSEQ multiplex PCR, and its TCRdb copy is limited to in-frame clones, with some not included. The profile covers 80,000 or so clones, with nearly 80% appearing a single time and around 4.8% taken by the ten largest. The sample was PBMCs. All receptors derive from a man aged 35 to 55 in good health and CMV-seronegative.

This rearrangement joins TRBV5-1 to TRBJ2-2; possible D gene TRBD2, 6 bases. This CDR3 is 16 amino acids long. CDR1 SGHRS and CDR2 YFSETQ come from the germline V gene. V lost 6 bases, J lost 1 base, and 16 bases lay in between. The CDR3 sequence is CASTFAGRQNTGELFF. CDR3 DNA: TGCGCCAGCACCTTCGCGGGGCGGCAGAACACCGGGGAGCTGTTTTTT.

The chain combines TRBV28 with TRBJ1-2; 8 nucleotides align to TRBD1. The V gene end was trimmed by 3 bases and the J gene end by 5 bases; junction bases not matched to a gene: 5. Germline V CDR1 and CDR2: MDHEN, SYDVKM. This CDR3 is 14 amino acids long. CDR3 residues: CASSFRQGRYGYTF. The CDR3 nucleotides are TGTGCCAGCAGTTTCCGACAGGGGAGGTATGGCTACACCTTC.

DNA of the CDR3: TGTGCCAGCACGAACGGGTACGAGACCCAGTACTTC. Translating it yields CASTNGYETQYF. The rearrangement joins TRBV6-5 to TRBJ2-5; D is uncertain. The ends were cut back, 7 bases at V and 5 bases at J, with 11 bases in the middle. Germline CDR1 is MNHEY and CDR2 is SVGAGI. This CDR3 region has 12 residues.

The chain joins TRBV7-3 to TRBJ2-3, with D perhaps TRBD2 (5 bases). With 5 bases removed from V and 2 bases from J, the gap between germline ends came to 8 bases. Germline V gene data show CDR1 as SGHTA and CDR2 as FQGTGA. This CDR3 is built from 13 residues. The CDR3: CASSPGVTDTQYF. DNA for the CDR3: TGTGCCAGCAGCCCCGGGGTCACAGATACGCAGTATTTT.

This sequence joins TRBV7-2 and TRBJ2-4; 10 bases agree with TRBD1. This CDR3 has 18 amino acids. The trim removed 5 bases at V and 3 bases at J, leaving 13 bases unmatched. In germline, CDR1 is SGHTA, CDR2 FQGNSA. CDR3 bases: TGTGCCAGCAGCCCGGGACAGGGGTTTAGCACGGGCAAAAACATTCAGTACTTC. Its protein is CASSPGQGFSTGKNIQYF.

The chain combines TRBV4-3 with TRBJ2-6; no reliable D call. The V end lost 0 bases, the J end lost 3 bases, and 12 bases lay between the germline ends. The CDR3 length is 17 residues. Germline V gene lookup returns CDR1 LGHNA and CDR2 YSLEER. In DNA form, the CDR3 reads TGCGCCAGCAGCCAAGATAACCGTCAGGATGGGGCCAACGTCCTGACTTTC. The encoded protein is CASSQDNRQDGANVLTF.

This sequence joins TRBV7-9 and TRBJ1-3; the D is unclear. V was pared by 5 bases and J by 0 bases, with 14 bases between. The CDR3 has 16 residues. CDR1 is SEHNR, CDR2 FQNEAQ, per germline (reference sequence). CDR3 protein: CASSPPLGSSGNTIYF. The CDR3 bases are TGTGCCAGCAGCCCCCCCTTGGGGAGCTCTGGAAACACCATATATTTT.

The V call is TRBV28, the J call TRBJ2-1; the D gene is possibly TRBD2 (6 bases). Germline-derived CDR1 and CDR2 are MDHEN and SYDVKM. The CDR3 sequence is 18 residues long. Trimming shortened V by 4 bases and J by 0 bases, and 19 bases separated the two germline ends. The CDR3 sequence: CASSSPDRLVYSYNEQFF. The CDR3 bases are TGTGCCAGCAGTTCGCCCGATAGACTAGTCTACTCCTACAATGAGCAGTTCTTC.

This chain links TRBV5-4 with TRBJ2-1, with 15 positions matching TRBD2. CDR3 length: 16 residues. After removal of 4 bases from V and 10 bases from J, the junction contained 9 bases not matched to a gene. Germline V gene sequence: CDR1 SGHNT, CDR2 YYREEE (reference sequence). CDR3 amino acids: CASSPGLAGGGKEQFF. The CDR3 DNA reads TGTGCCAGCAGCCCAGGACTAGCGGGGGGGGGCAAGGAGCAGTTCTTC.

The chain has TRBV15 and TRBJ2-1; D is possibly TRBD1 (6 bases). V dropped 0 bases and J dropped 10 bases, with 13 bases sitting between them. There are 14 residues in the CDR3. The germline V gene encodes CDR1 LNHNV and CDR2 YYDKDF (reference sequence). This CDR3 is CATSREDSLGEQFF. DNA for the CDR3: TGTGCCACCAGCAGAGAGGACAGCCTTGGGGAGCAGTTCTTC.

This clone was seen once. The chain recombines TRBV19 with TRBJ2-7; 8 bases agree with TRBD1. CDR3 length: 17 residues. Germline V gene lookup returns CDR1 LNHDA and CDR2 SQIVND (reference sequence). With 7 bases clipped from V and 0 bases from J, the junction kept 14 bases outside the gene matches. The CDR3 sequence is CASKDRTGQGSSYEQYF. CDR3 nucleotide sequence: TGTGCCAGTAAGGATCGCACCGGACAGGGAAGCTCCTACGAGCAGTACTTC.

V usage is TRBV4-3 and J usage is TRBJ1-5; 12 bases line up with TRBD1. Trimming removed 7 bases from V and 0 bases from J; junction bases left unmatched: 16. This CDR3 spans 20 amino acids. Germline V lookup: CDR1 LGHNA, CDR2 YSLEER. The CDR3 is CASTQPKPGQGAISNQPQHF. Written as DNA, the CDR3 is TGCGCCAGCACCCAGCCAAAACCGGGACAGGGGGCGATTAGCAATCAGCCCCAGCATTTT.

This CDR3 is CASTEEGGENEQYF. Written as DNA, the CDR3 is TGTGCCAGCACCGAAGAAGGGGGGGAGAACGAGCAGTACTTC. V and J are TRBV21-1 and TRBJ2-7; TRBD2 is the table's D call, not checked against the DNA. TRBV21-1 is assigned pseudogene status. The CDR3 spans 14 residues.

The table lists this clone with a count of one. The gene calls are TRBV5-1 and TRBJ1-4; the D is unclear. The CDR3 covers 15 residues. Trimming removed 1 base from V and 5 bases from J, with 12 bases in between. Germline V gene data show CDR1 as SGHRS and CDR2 as YFSETQ. CDR3 sequence reads: CASSLSGGRNEKLFF. CDR3 coding DNA: TGCGCCAGCAGCTTGAGCGGAGGCAGGAATGAAAAACTGTTTTTT.

This clone showed up just a few times. The chain employs TRBV29-1 and TRBJ2-2; 11 bases agree with TRBD2. CDR1 is SQVTM, CDR2 ANQGSEA, per germline. The V segment lost 5 bases and the J segment 3 bases; nucleotides outside the gene matches: 5. The CDR3 extends over 15 amino acids. CDR3 in amino acids: CSVYTSGSYTGELFF. CDR3 DNA: TGCAGCGTTTACACTAGCGGGAGTTACACCGGGGAGCTGTTTTTT.

This rearrangement joins TRBV6-5 to TRBJ2-5; tentative D call: TRBD1 (6 bases). The J call is in doubt because the DNA end fits TRBJ2-7 better. Germline CDR1 reads MNHEY; CDR2 reads SVGAGI. The CDR3 is 13 amino acids. As DNA, the CDR3 is TGTGCCAGCAGTCGGGACACCGCTTACGAGCAGTACTTC. Protein product: CASSRDTAYEQYF.

The chain recombines TRBV29-1 with TRBJ2-7, with a possible D match to TRBD1 (7 bases). The CDR3 runs to 12 residues. The germline gives CDR1 SQVTM, CDR2 ANQGSEA. V lost 6 bases and J 3 bases, leaving 12 bases between the germline ends. This CDR3 reads CSVAGQLYEQYF. Written as DNA, the CDR3 is TGCAGCGTCGCGGGACAGCTCTACGAGCAGTACTTC.

The chain is built from TRBV10-3 and TRBJ2-2; TRBD2 matches at 12 bases. Germline assignment: CDR1 ENHRY and CDR2 SYGVKD. With 5 bases clipped from V and 5 bases from J, the junction kept 6 bases outside the gene matches. The CDR3 is 16 amino acids. CDR3 sequence reads: CAISPRLAGDTGELFF. In DNA form, the CDR3 reads TGTGCCATCAGTCCCCGACTAGCGGGAGATACCGGGGAGCTGTTTTTT.

The chain uses TRBV15 and TRBJ2-1, with TRBD2 identical over 8 bases. The germline V gene encodes CDR1 LNHNV and CDR2 YYDKDF (reference sequence). The CDR3 contains 16 residues. V shed 0 bases, J shed 4 bases, and the junction held 5 bases outside the gene matches. The CDR3 nucleotides are TGTGCCACCAGCAGAGATCTCGGCGGGAGGTACAATGAGCAGTTCTTC. Translation gives CATSRDLGGRYNEQFF.

This chain joins TRBV28 and TRBJ2-7; TRBD1 might be the D (5 bases). Germline CDR1 is MDHEN and CDR2 is SYDVKM. The V and J ends lost 2 bases and 2 bases respectively, with 10 bases between them. The CDR3 extends over 14 amino acids. CDR3 residues: CASSLADIPYEQYF. In nucleotides, the CDR3 is TGTGCCAGCAGTTTAGCGGACATTCCCTACGAGCAGTACTTC. Variable domain in full (rest from reference TRBV28 and TRBJ2-7): DVKVTQSSRYLVKRTGEKVFLECVQDMDHENMFWYRQDPGLGLRLIYFSYDVKMKEKGDIPEGYSVSREKKERFSLILESASTNQTSMYLCASSLADIPYEQYFGPGTRLTVT.

This clone occurred once. This rearrangement joins TRBV5-6 to TRBJ2-7; D is perhaps TRBD1 (5 bases). Germline values: CDR1 SGHDT, CDR2 YYEEEE. This CDR3 has 15 amino acids. Trimming cost V 2 bases and J 0 bases, with 12 bases left between them. CDR3 protein: CASSFPQGSSYEQYF. CDR3 DNA sequence: TGTGCCAGCAGCTTCCCCCAGGGCAGCTCCTACGAGCAGTACTTC.

This clone was recorded a few times. V is TRBV5-6 and J is TRBJ2-2, with 15 nucleotides matching TRBD2. This CDR3 region has 19 residues. Germline CDR1 is SGHDT and CDR2 is YYEEEE. V lost 2 bases, J lost 7 bases, and 12 bases stayed unmatched. The CDR3 DNA follows: TGTGCCAGCAGCTTAAATCCGGGACTAGCGGGAGGCAGGGGCGGGGAGCTGTTTTTT. Translating gives CASSLNPGLAGGRGGELFF.

The rearrangement uses TRBV15 and TRBJ2-1, with D possibly TRBD1 on 5 matching bases. The V gene's germline CDR1 is LNHNV and CDR2 YYDKDF (reference sequence). Trimming removed 0 bases at V and 12 bases at J, with 12 bases between. The CDR3 loop spans 13 amino acids. CDR3 DNA sequence: TGTGCCACCAGCAGAGAGCCAGGGTGGGGGCAGTTCTTC. Protein product: CATSREPGWGQFF.

The rearrangement uses TRBV6-5 and TRBJ1-5, with 7 bases fitting TRBD1. The CDR3 runs to 14 residues. The V segment lost 4 bases and the J segment 5 bases; nucleotides outside the gene matches: 5. Germline V gene sequence: CDR1 MNHEY, CDR2 SVGAGI. As DNA, the CDR3 is TGTGCCAGCAGTTCCGGGACAGACGATCAGCCCCAGCATTTT. Translation: CASSSGTDDQPQHF.